The 11 T cell receptor beta chains given below trace back to one sample, sequenced in a study of T cell responses to AZD1222 COVID-19 vaccine. TCRdb keeps only in-frame clones here, not all; method: immunoSEQ multiplex PCR. The repertoire holds 150,000 or so clones, with approximately 89% as singletons. The specimen was peripheral blood, collected 28 days after the second AZD1222 dose. These receptors were obtained from an adult who received the AZD1222 COVID-19 vaccine.

The J gene is TRBJ2-6, the V gene TRBV13; D gene ambiguous. Germline values: CDR1 PRHDT, CDR2 FYEKMQ (reference sequence). This CDR3 contains 18 residues. Between the trimmed V and J ends, which lost 1 base and 0 bases, there was a span of 13 bases. CDR3 in DNA: TGTGCCAGCAGCTTAGTTTCCGAACGGTTCTCTGGGGCCAACGTCCTGACTTTC. This sequence encodes CASSLVSERFSGANVLTF.

This chain joins TRBV6-5 and TRBJ1-1, with unresolved D. This CDR3 comprises 13 residues. V was shortened by 0 bases and J by 7 bases, with 9 bases between the two germline ends. The germline V gene has CDR1 MNHEY and CDR2 SVGAGI. Written as DNA, the CDR3 is TGTGCCAGCAGTTACTCGACCGCGGTTGAAGCTTTCTTT. Translation: CASSYSTAVEAFF.

J is TRBJ1-2 and V is TRBV4-3; tentatively, D is TRBD1 (5 bases). The CDR3 loop spans 17 amino acids. The ends were cut back, 0 bases at V and 5 bases at J, with 19 bases in the middle. Germline lookup yields CDR1 LGHNA and CDR2 YSLEER. Written as DNA, the CDR3 is TGCGCCAGCAGCCAAGACCTGAACCGGGACCCCCTTTATGGCTACACCTTC. This sequence encodes CASSQDLNRDPLYGYTF.

The chain recombines TRBV28 with TRBJ2-7; D is uncertain. Germline CDR1 and CDR2: MDHEN and SYDVKM. This CDR3 is 13 amino acids long. The V and J ends lost 6 bases and 7 bases respectively, with 16 bases between them. The CDR3 here is CASRPRVVGEQYF. DNA for the CDR3: TGTGCCAGCAGACCCCGGGTGGTAGGTGAGCAGTACTTC.

This chain uses TRBV5-8 with TRBJ2-7; a weak D match, TRBD1 (6 bases). CDR3 size: 15 residues. V shed 0 bases and J shed 2 bases, with 12 bases lying between them. The germline gives CDR1 SGHTS, CDR2 YDEGEE. The CDR3 spells CASSLDFEGAYEQYF. The DNA for the CDR3 is TGTGCCAGCAGCTTGGACTTTGAGGGGGCCTACGAGCAGTACTTC.

The chain links TRBV6-1 to TRBJ2-3; TRBD2 aligns across 11 bases. This CDR3 is 16 amino acids long. The germline V gene has CDR1 MNHNS and CDR2 SASEGT. Trimming cost V 2 bases and J 4 bases; bases outside gene matches: 5. CDR3 sequence (DNA): TGTGCCAGCAGTGAAAATAGCGGGAGGGCCCCAGATACGCAGTATTTT. Translated, it gives CASSENSGRAPDTQYF.

The genes are TRBV24-1 and TRBJ2-3, with D perhaps being TRBD1 or TRBD2 (5 bases each). Germline V CDR1 and CDR2: KGHDR, SFDVKD. The V and J ends lost 7 bases and 5 bases respectively, with 18 bases between them. The CDR3 runs 15 residues. CDR3 region: CATSLGDGWRDTQYF. CDR3 bases: TGTGCCACCAGCCTTGGGGACGGATGGAGAGATACGCAGTATTTT.

The V gene is TRBV15, the J gene TRBJ1-4, with 11 nucleotides matching TRBD1. J gave up 0 bases and V 5 bases, and 2 bases lay outside the gene matches. The CDR3 contains 16 residues. Per the germline V gene, CDR1 is LNHNV and CDR2 is YYDKDF (reference sequence). The CDR3 bases are TGTGCCACCAGCGGACAGGGGGCCTCAACTAATGAAAAACTGTTTTTT. This sequence encodes CATSGQGASTNEKLFF.

The CDR3 region is CASSQDWVRGTGGSNEQFF. The CDR3 DNA sequence: TGTGCCAGCAGCCAAGATTGGGTGCGGGGGACAGGGGGTTCGAATGAGCAGTTCTTC. The chain has TRBV3-1 (or the pseudogene TRBV3-2) and TRBJ2-1; 11 nucleotides match TRBD1. The CDR3 sequence is 19 residues long. Looked up from germline, CDR1 is LGHDT and CDR2 is YNNKEL (reference sequence). Trimming cost V 0 bases and J 7 bases; bases outside gene matches: 14.

The chain uses TRBV5-1 and TRBJ1-1; possibly TRBD1 for D (6 bases). Trimming pared 2 bases from V and 5 bases from J, leaving 13 bases between. This CDR3 spans 14 amino acids. Germline V gene lookup returns CDR1 SGHRS and CDR2 YFSETQ. This chain's CDR3 is CASSFETGLTEAFF. In DNA, the CDR3 is TGCGCCAGCAGCTTTGAAACAGGGTTAACTGAAGCTTTCTTT.

The chain links TRBV7-9 to TRBJ2-5; D possibly uses TRBD1 or TRBD2 (6 bases each). The CDR3 is 14 residues long. From germline, CDR1 is SEHNR and CDR2 FQNEAQ (reference sequence). Trimming shortened V by 3 bases and J by 5 bases, and 13 bases separated the two germline ends. The CDR3 here is CASSFGGAGETQYF. The DNA of the CDR3 is TGTGCCAGCAGCTTTGGGGGCGCGGGGGAGACCCAGTACTTC. Full variable domain (missing parts from reference TRBV7-9 and TRBJ2-5): DTGVSQNPRHKITKRGQNVTFRCDPISEHNRLYWYRQTLGQGPEFLTYFQNEAQLEKSRLLSDRFSAERPKGSFSTLEIQRTEQGDSAMYLCASSFGGAGETQYFGPGTRLLVL.